This T cell receptor beta chain was retrieved from a study of T cells in Graves' hyperthyroidism and ophthalmopathy. Researchers took RNA transcripts and amplified the TCR beta CDR3 regions from them. An initial round of RT-PCR targeting the TCR CDR3 relied on the HTBI primer set. TCRdb passed the multiplex PCR reads through MiXCR, listing each CDR3 protein once. The profile shows some 550,000 distinct CDR3 sequences, under 25% of them singletons. Patients were excluded for uncontrolled infection, other autoimmune disease, pregnancy or lactation. Study conclusions and caveats: Blood also showed most of the thyroid clonotypes that were expanded above 0.001.

Concerning this clonotype: Antigen: not known.

Sequenced input: blood. The sequence was obtained from a man between 18 and 29 years old with Graves' hyperthyroidism.

Written as DNA, the CDR3 is TGTGCCAGCAGCGGACACTCCGGGGAGCTGTTTTTT. It specifies CASSGHSGELFF. J is TRBJ2-2 and V is TRBV2; tentatively, D is TRBD1 (5 bases). V was shortened by 6 bases and J by 6 bases, with 8 bases between the two germline ends. The CDR3 totals 12 residues. The germline gives CDR1 SNHLY, CDR2 FYNNEI.